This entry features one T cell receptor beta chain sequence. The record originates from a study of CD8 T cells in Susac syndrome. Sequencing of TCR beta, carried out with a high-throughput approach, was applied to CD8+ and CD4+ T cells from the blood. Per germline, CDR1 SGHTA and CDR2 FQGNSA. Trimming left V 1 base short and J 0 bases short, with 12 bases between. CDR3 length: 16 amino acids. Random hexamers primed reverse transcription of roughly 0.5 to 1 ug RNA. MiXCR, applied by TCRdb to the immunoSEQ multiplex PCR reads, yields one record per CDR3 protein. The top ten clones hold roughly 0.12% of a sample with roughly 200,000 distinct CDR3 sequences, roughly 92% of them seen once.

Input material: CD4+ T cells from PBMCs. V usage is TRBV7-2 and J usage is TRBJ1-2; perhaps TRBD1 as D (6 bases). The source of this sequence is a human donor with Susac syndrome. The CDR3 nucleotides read TGTGCCAGCAGCTTAGGCACAGGGTTAGCTAACTATGGCTACACCTTC. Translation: CASSLGTGLANYGYTF. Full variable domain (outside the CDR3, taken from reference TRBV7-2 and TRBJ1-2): GAGVSQSPSNKVTEKGKDVELRCDPISGHTALYWYRQSLGQGLEFLIYFQGNSAPDKSGLPSDRFSAERTGGSVSTLTIQRTQQEDSAVYLCASSLGTGLANYGYTFGSGTRLTVV.